This T cell receptor beta chain was observed in a study of blood T cell repertoires in COVID-19. Study background: The study drew acute and convalescent COVID-19 samples from the United States, Italy and Spain. PBMCs, B-cell-depleted T cells, or T cells provided the cDNA or gDNA that made up the material.

The CDR3 extends over 14 amino acids. V shed 4 bases and J shed 5 bases, with 12 bases lying between them. In germline, CDR1 is MNHEY, CDR2 SVGAGI. Authors' processing steps: From reference gene primer amplification, estimates of nucleated cell counts were derived. The method was immunoSEQ multiplex PCR; TCRdb's version includes in-frame clones alone and lacks a portion of them. For V, J and clone size, that table is used; D and trimming come from the DNA. This table holds about 200,000 clones, about nine tenths found once. The TCR originated in a man in his fifties with acute or convalescent COVID-19. V gene TRBV6-5 combines with J gene TRBJ1-5; D gene uncertain. Sequenced input: peripheral blood. The CDR3: CASSLSGRDQPQHF. The CDR3 nucleotides are TGTGCCAGCAGTTTGTCGGGGAGAGATCAGCCCCAGCATTTT.